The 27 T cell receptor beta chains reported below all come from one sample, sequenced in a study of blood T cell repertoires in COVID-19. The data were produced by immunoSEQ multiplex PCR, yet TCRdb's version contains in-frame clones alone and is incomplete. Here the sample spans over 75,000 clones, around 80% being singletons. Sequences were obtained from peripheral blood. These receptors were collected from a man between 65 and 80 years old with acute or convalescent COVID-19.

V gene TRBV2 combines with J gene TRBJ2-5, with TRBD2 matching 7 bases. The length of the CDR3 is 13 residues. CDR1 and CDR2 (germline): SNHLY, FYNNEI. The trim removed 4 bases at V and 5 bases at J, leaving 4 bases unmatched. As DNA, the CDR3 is TGTGCCAGCAGTGCGCTAGCGGCCGAGACCCAGTACTTC. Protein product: CASSALAAETQYF. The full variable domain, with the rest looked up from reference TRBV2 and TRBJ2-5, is EPEVTQTPSHQVTQMGQEVILRCVPISNHLYFYWYRQILGQKVEFLVSFYNNEISEKSEIFDDQFSVERPDGSNFTLKIRSTKLEDSAMYFCASSALAAETQYFGPGTRLLVL.

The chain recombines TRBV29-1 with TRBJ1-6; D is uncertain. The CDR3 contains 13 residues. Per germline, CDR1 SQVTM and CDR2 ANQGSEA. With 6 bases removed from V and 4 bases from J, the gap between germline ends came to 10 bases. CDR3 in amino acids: CSVATDYNSPLHF. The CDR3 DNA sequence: TGCAGCGTCGCTACCGATTATAATTCACCCCTCCACTTT. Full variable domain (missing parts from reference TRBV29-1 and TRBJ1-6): SAVISQKPSRDICQRGTSLTIQCQVDSQVTMMFWYRQQPGQSLTLIATANQGSEATYESGFVIDKFPISRPNLTFSTLTVSNMSPEDSSIYLCSVATDYNSPLHFGNGTRLTVT.

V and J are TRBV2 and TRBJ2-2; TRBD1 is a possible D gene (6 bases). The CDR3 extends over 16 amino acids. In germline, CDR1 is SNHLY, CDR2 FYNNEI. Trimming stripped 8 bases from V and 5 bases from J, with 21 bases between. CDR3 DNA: TGTGCCAGCGTTAGGGGTCAAACAGGGTTGACCGGGGAGCTGTTTTTT. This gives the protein CASVRGQTGLTGELFF.

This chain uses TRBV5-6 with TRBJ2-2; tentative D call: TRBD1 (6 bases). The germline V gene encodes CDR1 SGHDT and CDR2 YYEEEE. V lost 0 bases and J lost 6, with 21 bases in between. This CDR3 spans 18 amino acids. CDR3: CASSLERDRPVKPGELFF. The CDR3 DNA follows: TGTGCCAGCAGCTTGGAGCGCGACAGGCCGGTGAAACCCGGGGAGCTGTTTTTT.

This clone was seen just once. CDR3 in amino acids: CASSYMETGGAWGNQPQHF. The CDR3 DNA reads TGTGCCAGCAGTTATATGGAAACAGGGGGCGCTTGGGGAAATCAGCCCCAGCATTTT. The chain combines TRBV28 with TRBJ1-5; 9 bases match TRBD1. The germline V gene has CDR1 MDHEN and CDR2 SYDVKM. The CDR3 is 19 amino acids. After removal of 4 bases from V and 4 bases from J, the junction contained 17 bases not matched to a gene.

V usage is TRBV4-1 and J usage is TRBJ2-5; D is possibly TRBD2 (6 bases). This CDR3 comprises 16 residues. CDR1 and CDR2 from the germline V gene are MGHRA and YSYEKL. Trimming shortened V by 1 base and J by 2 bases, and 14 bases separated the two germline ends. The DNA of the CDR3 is TGCGCCAGCAGCCAAGGGGGGGATCGGAAGCAAGAGACCCAGTACTTC. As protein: CASSQGGDRKQETQYF.

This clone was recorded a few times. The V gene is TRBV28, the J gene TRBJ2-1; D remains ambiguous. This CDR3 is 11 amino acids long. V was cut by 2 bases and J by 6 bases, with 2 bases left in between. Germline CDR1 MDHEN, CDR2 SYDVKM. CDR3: CASSLLNEQFF. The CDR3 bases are TGTGCCAGCAGTTTACTCAATGAGCAGTTCTTC.

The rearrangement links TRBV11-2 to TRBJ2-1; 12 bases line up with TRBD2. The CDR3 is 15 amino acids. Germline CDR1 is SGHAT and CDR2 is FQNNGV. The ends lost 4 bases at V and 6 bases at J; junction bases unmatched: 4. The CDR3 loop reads CASSSSGGALNEQFF. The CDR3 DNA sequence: TGTGCCAGCAGCTCTAGCGGGGGGGCCCTCAATGAGCAGTTCTTC.

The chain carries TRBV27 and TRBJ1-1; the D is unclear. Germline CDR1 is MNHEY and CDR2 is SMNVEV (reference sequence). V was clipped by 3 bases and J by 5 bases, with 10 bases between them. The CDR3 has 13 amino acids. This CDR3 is CASSFRRETEAFF. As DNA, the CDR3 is TGTGCCAGCAGTTTCCGGCGGGAGACTGAAGCTTTCTTT.

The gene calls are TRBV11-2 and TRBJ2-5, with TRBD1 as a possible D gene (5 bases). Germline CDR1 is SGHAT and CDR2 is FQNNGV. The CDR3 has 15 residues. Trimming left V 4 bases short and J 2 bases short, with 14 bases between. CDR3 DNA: TGTGCCAGCAGCTCTCAGGGCTACGCTCAAGAGACCCAGTACTTC. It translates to CASSSQGYAQETQYF.

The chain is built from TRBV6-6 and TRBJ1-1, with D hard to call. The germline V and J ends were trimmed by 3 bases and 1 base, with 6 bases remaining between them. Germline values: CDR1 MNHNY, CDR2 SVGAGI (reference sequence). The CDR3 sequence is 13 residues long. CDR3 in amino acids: CASSYSKNTEAFF. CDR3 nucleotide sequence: TGTGCCAGCAGTTATTCAAAGAACACTGAAGCTTTCTTT.

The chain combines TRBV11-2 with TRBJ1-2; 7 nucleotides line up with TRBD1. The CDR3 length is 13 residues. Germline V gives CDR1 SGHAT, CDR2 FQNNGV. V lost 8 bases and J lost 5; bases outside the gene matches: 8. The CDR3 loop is CASQGGGQYGYTF. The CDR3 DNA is TGTGCCAGCCAGGGGGGAGGCCAATATGGCTACACCTTC.

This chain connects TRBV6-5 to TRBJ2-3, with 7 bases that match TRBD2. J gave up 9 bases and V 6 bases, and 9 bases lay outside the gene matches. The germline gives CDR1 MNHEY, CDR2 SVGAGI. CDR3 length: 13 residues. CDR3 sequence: CASRSRGGRTQYF. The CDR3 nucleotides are TGTGCCAGCAGGAGCCGCGGGGGAAGAACGCAGTATTTT.

CDR3 nucleotide sequence: TGTGCCAGCAGCCCGGACGGCGGGGGCCCGCCGGGGGAAGAGCAGTACGTC. Its translation is CASSPDGGGPPGEEQYV. The chain employs TRBV28 and TRBJ2-7, with D tentatively TRBD2 (7 bases). Trimming removed 6 bases from V and 7 bases from J, with 28 bases in between. Germline V gives CDR1 MDHEN, CDR2 SYDVKM. CDR3 length: 17 residues.

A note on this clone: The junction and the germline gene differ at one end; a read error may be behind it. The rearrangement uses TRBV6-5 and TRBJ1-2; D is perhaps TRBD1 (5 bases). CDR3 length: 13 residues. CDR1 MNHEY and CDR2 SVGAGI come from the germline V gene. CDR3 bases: TGTGCCAGCAGTTATGCCGATAGGAGGGGCTTCACCTTC. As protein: CASSYADRRGFTF.

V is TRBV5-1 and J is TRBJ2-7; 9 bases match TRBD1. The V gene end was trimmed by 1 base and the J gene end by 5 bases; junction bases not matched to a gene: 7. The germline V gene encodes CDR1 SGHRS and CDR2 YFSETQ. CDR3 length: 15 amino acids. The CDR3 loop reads CASSLTGTGSDEQYF. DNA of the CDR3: TGCGCCAGCAGCTTGACCGGGACAGGGAGCGACGAGCAGTACTTC.

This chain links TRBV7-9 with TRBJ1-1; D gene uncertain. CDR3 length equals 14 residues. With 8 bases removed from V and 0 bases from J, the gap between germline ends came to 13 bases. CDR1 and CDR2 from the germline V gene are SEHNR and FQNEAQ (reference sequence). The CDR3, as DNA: TGTGCCAGCGACTCCCGGGATGTGAACACTGAAGCTTTCTTT. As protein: CASDSRDVNTEAFF. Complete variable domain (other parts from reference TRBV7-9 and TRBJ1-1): DTGVSQNPRHKITKRGQNVTFRCDPISEHNRLYWYRQTLGQGPEFLTYFQNEAQLEKSRLLSDRFSAERPKGSFSTLEIQRTEQGDSAMYLCASDSRDVNTEAFFGQGTRLTVV.

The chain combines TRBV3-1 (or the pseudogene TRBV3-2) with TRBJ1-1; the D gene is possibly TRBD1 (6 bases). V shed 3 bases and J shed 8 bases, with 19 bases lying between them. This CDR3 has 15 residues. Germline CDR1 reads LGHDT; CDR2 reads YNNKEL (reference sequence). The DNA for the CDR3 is TGTGCCAGCAGCCAGGAGCTTGACAGGTCTCGGGAAGCTTTCTTT. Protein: CASSQELDRSREAFF.

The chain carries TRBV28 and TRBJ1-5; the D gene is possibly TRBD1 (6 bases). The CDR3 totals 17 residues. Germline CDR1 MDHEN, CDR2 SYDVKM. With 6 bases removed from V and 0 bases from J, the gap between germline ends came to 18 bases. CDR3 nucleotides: TGTGCCAGCAGGCCTCCAGGGGTCCTACTTAGCAATCAGCCCCAGCATTTT. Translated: CASRPPGVLLSNQPQHF. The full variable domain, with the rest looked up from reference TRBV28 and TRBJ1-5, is DVKVTQSSRYLVKRTGEKVFLECVQDMDHENMFWYRQDPGLGLRLIYFSYDVKMKEKGDIPEGYSVSREKKERFSLILESASTNQTSMYLCASRPPGVLLSNQPQHFGDGTRLSIL.

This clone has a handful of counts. The CDR3 protein is CASNPLLNTGELFF. CDR3 nucleotides: TGCGCCAGCAATCCTCTTTTGAACACCGGGGAGCTGTTTTTT. V is TRBV5-1 and J is TRBJ2-2; D is uncertain. The CDR3 consists of 14 residues. Germline V gene data show CDR1 as SGHRS and CDR2 as YFSETQ. The V and J ends lost 6 bases and 1 base respectively, with 10 bases between them. The full variable domain, rest sourced from reference TRBV5-1 and TRBJ2-2, is KAGVTQTPRYLIKTRGQQVTLSCSPISGHRSVSWYQQTPGQGLQFLFEYFSETQRNKGNFPGRFSGRQFSNSRSEMNVSTLELGDSALYLCASNPLLNTGELFFGEGSRLTVL.

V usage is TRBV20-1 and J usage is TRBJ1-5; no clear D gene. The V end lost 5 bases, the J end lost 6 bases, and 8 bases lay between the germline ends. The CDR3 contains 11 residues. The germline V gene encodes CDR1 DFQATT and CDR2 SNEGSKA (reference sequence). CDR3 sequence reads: CSAARGQPQHF. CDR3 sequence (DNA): TGCAGTGCTGCGCGGGGTCAGCCCCAGCATTTT.

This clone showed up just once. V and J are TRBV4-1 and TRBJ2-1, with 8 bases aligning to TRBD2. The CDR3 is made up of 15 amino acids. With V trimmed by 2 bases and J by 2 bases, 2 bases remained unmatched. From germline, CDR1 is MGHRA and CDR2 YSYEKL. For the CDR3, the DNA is TGCGCCAGCAGCCAAACGGGGGGGACCTACAATGAGCAGTTCTTC. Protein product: CASSQTGGTYNEQFF.

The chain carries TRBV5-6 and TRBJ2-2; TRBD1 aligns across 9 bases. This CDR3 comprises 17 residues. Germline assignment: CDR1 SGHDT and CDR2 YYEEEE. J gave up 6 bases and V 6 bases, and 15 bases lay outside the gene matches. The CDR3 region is CASTPVPDRGGPGELFF. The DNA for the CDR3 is TGTGCCAGCACCCCCGTCCCCGACAGGGGGGGGCCCGGGGAGCTGTTTTTT.

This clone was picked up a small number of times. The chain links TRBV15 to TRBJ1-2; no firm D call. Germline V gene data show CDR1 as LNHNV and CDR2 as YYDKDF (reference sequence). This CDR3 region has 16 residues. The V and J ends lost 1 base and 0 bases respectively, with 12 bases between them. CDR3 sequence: CATSRAYRVANYGYTF. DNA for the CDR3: TGTGCCACCAGCAGAGCCTACCGCGTAGCTAACTATGGCTACACCTTC.

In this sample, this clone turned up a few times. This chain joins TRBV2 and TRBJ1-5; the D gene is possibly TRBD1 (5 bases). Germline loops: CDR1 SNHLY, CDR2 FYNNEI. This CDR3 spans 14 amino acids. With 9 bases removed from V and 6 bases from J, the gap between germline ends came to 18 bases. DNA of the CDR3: TGTGCCAGTATGTCAGGGATAGTTGGTCAGCCCCAGCATTTT. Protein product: CASMSGIVGQPQHF. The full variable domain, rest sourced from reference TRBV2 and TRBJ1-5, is EPEVTQTPSHQVTQMGQEVILRCVPISNHLYFYWYRQILGQKVEFLVSFYNNEISEKSEIFDDQFSVERPDGSNFTLKIRSTKLEDSAMYFCASMSGIVGQPQHFGDGTRLSIL.

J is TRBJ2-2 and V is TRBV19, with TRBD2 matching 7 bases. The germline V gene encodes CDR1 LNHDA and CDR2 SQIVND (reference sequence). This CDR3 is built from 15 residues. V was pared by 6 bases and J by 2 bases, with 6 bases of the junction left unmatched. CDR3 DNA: TGTGCCAGTAGCTTCAGCGGGGTTAACACCGGGGAGCTGTTTTTT. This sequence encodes CASSFSGVNTGELFF.

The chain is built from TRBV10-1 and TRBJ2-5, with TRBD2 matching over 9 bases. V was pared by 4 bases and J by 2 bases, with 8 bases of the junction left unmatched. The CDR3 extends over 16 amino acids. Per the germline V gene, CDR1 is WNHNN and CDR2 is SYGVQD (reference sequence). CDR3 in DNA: TGCGCCAGCAGTGGTGGGGCTAGCGGGGAACAAGAGACCCAGTACTTC. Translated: CASSGGASGEQETQYF.